Below, 25 T cell receptor beta chains from the same sample are listed, as sequenced in a study of patients and donors after allogeneic stem cell transplantation. TCRdb processed the RT-PCR reads anew with MiXCR; each CDR3 protein has one entry. The table has 150,000 to 250,000 distinct CDR3 sequences, 41% seen once; the top ten hold around 35%. Sequencing was carried out using blood, either unsorted or a sorted T cell fraction (not recorded which). The receptors come from a human donor who was either an allogeneic HSCT recipient or a stem cell or donor lymphocyte infusion donor (not recorded which). It is not recorded whose cells these are; they may come from a transplant donor.

This clonotype was recorded at least ten times. This chain connects TRBV6-5 to TRBJ1-1; 9 bases align to TRBD1. Germline V lookup: CDR1 MNHEY, CDR2 SVGAGI. V dropped 5 bases and J dropped 4; count of bases not matched to a gene: 11. The CDR3 contains 16 residues. The CDR3 sequence: CASSRSEGQGGTEAFF. CDR3 bases: TGTGCCAGCAGTAGAAGCGAGGGACAGGGAGGCACTGAAGCTTTCTTT.

A few counts support this clonotype. This sequence joins TRBV20-1 and TRBJ1-6; 7 bases line up with TRBD1. The CDR3 contains 15 residues. Germline V gene sequence: CDR1 DFQATT, CDR2 SNEGSKA (reference sequence). J was trimmed by 9 bases and V by 0 bases; bases with no gene match: 8. Here the CDR3 DNA reads TGCAGTGCTAGAGACCCGACAGGGATCGGTTCACCCCTCCACTTT. This translates into CSARDPTGIGSPLHF.

This rearrangement joins TRBV5-4 to TRBJ1-5; D perhaps matches TRBD1 (6 bases). From germline, CDR1 is SGHNT and CDR2 YYREEE (reference sequence). V was cut by 4 bases and J by 3 bases, with 8 bases left in between. This CDR3 contains 13 residues. This CDR3 is CASSQGNNQPQHF. CDR3 sequence (DNA): TGTGCCAGCAGCCAGGGGAACAATCAGCCCCAGCATTTT.

This clonotype is a singleton in its sample. The chain combines TRBV27 with TRBJ2-7, with a weak D call TRBD2 (6 bases). Germline V CDR1 and CDR2: MNHEY, SMNVEV (reference sequence). The CDR3 runs to 15 residues. V gave up 2 bases and J gave up 0 bases, with 11 bases separating them. CDR3 in DNA: TGTGCCAGCAGTTTAGCTCGGACTATCTCCTACGAGCAGTACTTC. Residues: CASSLARTISYEQYF.

This sequence joins TRBV20-1 and TRBJ1-5; a possible D gene is TRBD1 (5 bases). V was pared by 1 base and J by 2 bases, with 15 bases between. CDR3 length: 16 amino acids. Germline V gene lookup returns CDR1 DFQATT and CDR2 SNEGSKA (reference sequence). Here the CDR3 DNA reads TGCAGTGCTAGAGTATTAGGGGCGGGGGGCAATCAGCCCCAGCATTTT. Translation: CSARVLGAGGNQPQHF.

The chain links TRBV9 to TRBJ1-2; D is ambiguous. Trimming took 4 bases from V and 0 from J, leaving 19 bases between them. Germline CDR1 and CDR2: SGDLS and YYNGEE. CDR3 length equals 17 residues. CDR3 DNA: TGTGCCAGCAGCCACGACAAGGGCGACCCTCCTAACTATGGCTACACCTTC. Translation: CASSHDKGDPPNYGYTF. Supplemented by reference TRBV9 and TRBJ1-2, the full variable domain reads DSGVTQTPKHLITATGQRVTLRCSPRSGDLSVYWYQQSLDQGLQFLIQYYNGEERAKGNILERFSAQQFPDLHSELNLSSLELGDSALYFCASSHDKGDPPNYGYTFGSGTRLTVV.

This clonotype has a single count. Written as DNA, the CDR3 is TGTGCCAGCAGTTTATGGGACTCCCAGGGAGAGACCCAGTACTTC. Encoded protein: CASSLWDSQGETQYF. The V gene is TRBV12-3 or TRBV12-4, the J gene TRBJ2-5; D might be TRBD2 (6 bases). The CDR3 extends over 15 amino acids. V gave up 2 bases and J gave up 4 bases, with 14 bases separating them.

The chain is built from TRBV4-3 and TRBJ1-2, with 9 bases identical to TRBD1. The CDR3 has 14 residues. CDR1 is LGHNA and CDR2 is YSLEER in the germline V gene. The J segment lost 7 bases and the V segment lost 2 bases, leaving 5 bases of the junction unmatched. The CDR3 nucleotides are TGCGCCAGCAGCCAAACTACAGGGGGCCGTGGCTACACCTTC. It yields the protein CASSQTTGGRGYTF.

V and J are TRBV29-1 and TRBJ2-5; D possibly matches TRBD1 or TRBD2 (5 bases each). CDR3 size: 14 residues. CDR1 is SQVTM, CDR2 ANQGSEA, per germline. Trimming removed 8 bases from V and 3 bases from J, with 19 bases in between. The CDR3 region has the DNA TGCAGCTACTCGGAAGGGACGAAAGAAGAGACCCAGTACTTC. It codes for CSYSEGTKEETQYF.

A single count supports this clonotype. This rearrangement joins TRBV5-6 to TRBJ2-7; 10 bases map to TRBD2. V lost 0 bases to trimming and J lost 6 bases; unmatched junction nucleotides: 9. Per germline, CDR1 SGHDT and CDR2 YYEEEE. The CDR3 is 16 amino acids. CDR3 coding DNA: TGTGCCAGCAGCTTGGACCTGCTAGCGGGAGAGGGCGAGCAGTACTTC. Translation gives CASSLDLLAGEGEQYF.

The V call is TRBV28, the J call TRBJ1-6; D possibly corresponds to TRBD1 (6 bases). Trimming left V 4 bases short and J 5 bases short, with 12 bases between. CDR3 size: 15 residues. CDR1 is MDHEN and CDR2 is SYDVKM in the germline V gene. CDR3 DNA: TGTGCCAGCAGTTCGATAACAGGGAATAATTCACCCCTCCACTTT. As protein: CASSSITGNNSPLHF.

The rearrangement uses TRBV6-5 and TRBJ2-7; D is perhaps TRBD2 (5 bases). This CDR3 contains 15 residues. In germline, CDR1 is MNHEY, CDR2 SVGAGI. Trimming removed 1 base from V and 2 bases from J, with 12 bases in between. CDR3 coding DNA: TGTGCCAGCAGTTACTTCGGGAATGCCCCCTACGAGCAGTACTTC. It codes for CASSYFGNAPYEQYF.

CDR3 loop: CSARDRVIGEQYF. CDR3 DNA sequence: TGCAGTGCTAGGGATCGGGTGATCGGCGAGCAGTACTTC. The V and J genes are TRBV20-1 and TRBJ2-7, with no clear D. V was trimmed by 3 bases and J by 6 bases, leaving 15 bases between them. Germline CDR1 reads DFQATT; CDR2 reads SNEGSKA (reference sequence). The CDR3 runs to 13 residues.

The chain links TRBV27 to TRBJ1-5; D unresolved. The CDR3 is 14 residues long. Trimming removed 5 bases at V and 3 bases at J, with 11 bases between. Germline CDR1 and CDR2: MNHEY and SMNVEV (reference sequence). The CDR3 sequence: CASSPGGNNQPQHF. The CDR3 DNA sequence: TGTGCCAGCAGTCCGGGCGGCAACAATCAGCCCCAGCATTTT.

This clonotype has only a few counts. The chain is built from TRBV4-2 and TRBJ1-2; D possibly corresponds to TRBD1 (5 bases). CDR1 and CDR2 from the germline V gene are LGHNA and YNFKEQ. V was cut by 0 bases and J by 3 bases, with 14 bases left in between. The CDR3 has 16 residues. CDR3 nucleotide sequence: TGTGCCAGCAGCCAAGATCTGACAGCGGGCGACTATGGCTACACCTTC. Residues: CASSQDLTAGDYGYTF.

The rearrangement links TRBV6-2 or TRBV6-3 to TRBJ2-7; TRBD1 agrees at 7 bases. Germline V gene sequence: CDR1 MNHEY, CDR2 SVGEGT. V shed 2 bases, J shed 3 bases, and the junction held 7 bases outside the gene matches. The CDR3 runs to 15 residues. In DNA, the CDR3 is TGTGCCAGCAGTTACATGAGGGGGCTGAACTACGAGCAGTACTTC. It translates to CASSYMRGLNYEQYF.

The chain recombines TRBV29-1 with TRBJ1-3; D is unresolved. Germline V CDR1 and CDR2: SQVTM, ANQGSEA. The V end was cut by 2 bases, the J end by 3 bases, with 8 bases between. CDR3 length: 13 residues. CDR3 bases: TGCAGCGTTGAATCGGGTTATGGAAACACCATATATTTT. Residues: CSVESGYGNTIYF.

The chain uses TRBV7-9 and TRBJ2-7, with 7 bases that match TRBD1. Germline CDR1 is SEHNR and CDR2 is FQNEAQ (reference sequence). The CDR3 spans 15 residues. Trimming at V came to 6 bases and at J to 1 base, leaving 9 bases not matched to a gene. The CDR3 DNA reads as TGTGCCAGCAGTCCGAACAGGGGTACTTCCTACGAGCAGTACTTC. This codes for CASSPNRGTSYEQYF.

As DNA, the CDR3 is TGTGCCAGCAGCAGGGGGGCCTACTATGGCTACACCTTC. The encoded protein is CASSRGAYYGYTF. The chain is built from TRBV12-3 or TRBV12-4 and TRBJ1-2; TRBD1 agrees at 7 bases. Trimming cost V 6 bases and J 3 bases; bases outside gene matches: 4. The CDR3 contains 13 residues.

This chain joins TRBV9 and TRBJ2-1, with TRBD2 identical over 8 bases. Germline assignment: CDR1 SGDLS and CDR2 YYNGEE. The ends lost 3 bases at V and 1 base at J; junction bases unmatched: 3. The CDR3 loop spans 15 amino acids. In DNA form, the CDR3 reads TGTGCCAGCAGCGCTTCTAGCGGGTCCTACAATGAGCAGTTCTTC. Residues: CASSASSGSYNEQFF.

The V and J genes are TRBV12-3 or TRBV12-4 and TRBJ2-2; D perhaps matches TRBD2 (6 bases). V lost 7 bases and J lost 6, with 12 bases in between. This CDR3 is built from 13 residues. The chain's CDR3 is CASTISGPGELFF. The CDR3 bases are TGTGCCAGCACCATTAGCGGACCCGGGGAGCTGTTTTTT.

This CDR3 reads CASSLGRGAEQYF. Written as DNA, the CDR3 is TGTGCCAGCAGCTTGGGACGGGGCGCCGAGCAGTACTTC. The chain carries TRBV5-6 and TRBJ2-7; D tentatively fits TRBD1 or TRBD2 (5 bases each). Germline V lookup: CDR1 SGHDT, CDR2 YYEEEE. V was trimmed by 0 bases and J by 6 bases, leaving 10 bases between them. The length of the CDR3 is 13 residues.

J is TRBJ2-1 and V is TRBV7-6; 10 nucleotides agree with TRBD2. V lost 1 base to trimming and J lost 6 bases; unmatched junction nucleotides: 9. Germline V gives CDR1 SGHVS, CDR2 FNYEAQ. CDR3 length: 17 amino acids. This CDR3 is CASSLGARTSGLNEQFF. The CDR3 DNA follows: TGTGCCAGCAGCTTAGGAGCGAGGACTAGCGGACTCAATGAGCAGTTCTTC.

This clonotype was seen more than once but under ten times. J is TRBJ1-2 and V is TRBV20-1; 8 positions agree with TRBD1. This CDR3 is 13 amino acids long. Germline trimming cut 7 bases from V and 5 bases from J; bases unmatched to any gene: 9. Germline CDR1 reads DFQATT; CDR2 reads SNEGSKA (reference sequence). The DNA of the CDR3 is TGCAGTGTTCAGACAGGGGATTGGTATGGCTACACCTTC. It is translated as CSVQTGDWYGYTF.

A few counts support this clonotype. The V gene is TRBV9, the J gene TRBJ1-1; 7 positions match TRBD1. This CDR3 has 14 amino acids. V was pared by 2 bases and J by 1 base, with 2 bases of the junction left unmatched. CDR1 SGDLS and CDR2 YYNGEE come from the germline V gene. The CDR3 is CASSVGQKNTEAFF. CDR3 in DNA: TGTGCCAGCAGCGTGGGACAGAAGAACACTGAAGCTTTCTTT.